This T cell receptor beta chain was observed in a study of blood T cell repertoires in COVID-19. Study as a whole: Sample material is recorded as cDNA or gDNA derived from T cells, B-cell-depleted T cells, or PBMCs.

Trimming took 3 bases from V and 6 from J, leaving 18 bases between them. CDR3 length: 16 amino acids. Germline CDR1 is LNHDA and CDR2 is SQIVND (reference sequence). All enrollees were roughly 18 to 95 years old and from about two dozen US areas. Clinical history reported by participants formed the basis on which cohorts were assigned. Data came from immunoSEQ multiplex PCR; TCRdb stores just in-frame clones and leaves some out. Counted here are a few hundred thousand clones, about 81% occurring once; the ten biggest clones make up nearly 9.5%. This receptor was obtained from a man between 35 and 55 years old who had recovered from COVID-19. The material sequenced was PBMCs or T cells enriched from blood (not recorded which). The chain is built from TRBV19 and TRBJ1-5; TRBD1 might be the D (5 bases). The CDR3 bases are TGTGCCAGTAGTATCCTCAAGTACGGGGGGTCTCAGCCCCAGCATTTT. Translating gives CASSILKYGGSQPQHF.